A single sample gave rise to the 3 T cell receptor beta chains below, sequenced in a study of Ad26.COV2.S vaccination and SARS-CoV-2 variants. Described treatment: 15 to 20 received Ad26.COV2.S at low or high dose, single or two shots; about 5 received placebo; per-sample allocation not given. Sampling was performed 63 days after the first vaccine or placebo injection. Using immunoSEQ multiplex PCR, the repertoire was profiled, and TCRdb retains in-frame clones only, with some absent. Of 300,000 to 400,000 clones listed, around 90% were seen once; the top ten hold 5% to 6.5%. The sample was peripheral blood, taken in a trial of Ad26.COV2.S vaccine versus placebo. These TCRs come from a person between 18 and 59 years old who received the Ad26.COV2.S COVID-19 vaccine or a placebo.

The chain combines TRBV23-1 with TRBJ2-7; possibly TRBD1 for D (6 bases). TRBV23-1 is an open reading frame whose function is uncertain. V dropped 11 bases and J dropped 9 bases, with 26 bases sitting between them. The CDR3 has 14 residues. CDR3 sequence reads: CAPRPTGPFQVQYF. The CDR3 DNA is TGCGCCCCGCGACCTACAGGGCCATTTCAAGTGCAGTACTTC.

This chain links TRBV3-1 (or the pseudogene TRBV3-2) with TRBJ1-3; perhaps TRBD1 as D (6 bases). This CDR3 has 15 residues. Per the germline V gene, CDR1 is LGHDT and CDR2 is YNNKEL (reference sequence). Deletions cut 4 bases from V and 4 bases from J, with 14 bases between. The CDR3 is CASSRVTGGGNTIYF. The CDR3 DNA follows: TGTGCCAGCAGCCGCGTGACAGGTGGAGGAAACACCATATATTTT.

The rearrangement joins TRBV5-5 to TRBJ1-1; D call uncertain. This CDR3 comprises 15 residues. In germline, CDR1 is SGHKS, CDR2 YYEKEE (reference sequence). V dropped 0 bases and J dropped 0 bases, with 9 bases sitting between them. The CDR3 DNA reads TGTGCCAGCAGCTTGGACAGACGAATGAACACTGAAGCTTTCTTT. Its translation is CASSLDRRMNTEAFF.